This T cell receptor beta chain comes out of a study of PD-1 blockade in classical Hodgkin lymphoma. Study results and caveats: Complete responders matched newly diagnosed patients in baseline diversity.

Each patient relapsed following autologous stem cell transplantation, and prior brentuximab vedotin exposure differed. The protocol was immunoSEQ multiplex PCR, while the TCRdb copy is restricted to in-frame clones and leaves out a portion. The sample has under 70,000 clones, around 88% seen once. As concerns this clone: The antigen is undetermined.

This receptor was obtained from a human donor with classical Hodgkin lymphoma. The sample was peripheral blood mononuclear cells (PBMCs), taken at baseline.

For the CDR3, the DNA is TGCGCCAGCAGCCCAGCGGGACAGGGGAGCGTAGAGACCCAGTACTTC. Protein: CASSPAGQGSVETQYF. V and J are TRBV4-1 and TRBJ2-5; 10 nucleotides match TRBD1. The germline CDR1 and CDR2 sequences are MGHRA and YSYEKL. The CDR3 has 16 residues. The junction had 9 bases not matched to a gene; V was cut back by 4 bases and J by 4 bases.